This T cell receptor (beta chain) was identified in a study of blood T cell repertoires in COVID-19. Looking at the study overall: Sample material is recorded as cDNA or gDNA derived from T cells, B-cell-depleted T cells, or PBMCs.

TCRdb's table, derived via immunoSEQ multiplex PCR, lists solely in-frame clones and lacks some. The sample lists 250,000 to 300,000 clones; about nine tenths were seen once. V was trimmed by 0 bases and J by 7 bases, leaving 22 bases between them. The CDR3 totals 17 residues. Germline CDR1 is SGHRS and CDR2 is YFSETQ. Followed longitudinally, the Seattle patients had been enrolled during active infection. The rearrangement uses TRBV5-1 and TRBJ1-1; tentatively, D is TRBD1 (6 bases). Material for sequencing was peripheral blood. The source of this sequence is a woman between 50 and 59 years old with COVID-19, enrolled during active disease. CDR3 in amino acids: CASSLAGGPRNGDEAFF. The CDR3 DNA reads TGCGCCAGCAGCTTGGCCGGGGGGCCGCGGAACGGCGATGAAGCTTTCTTT.